This T cell receptor (beta chain) was identified in a study of CD8 T cells in Susac syndrome. The V and J ends lost 4 bases and 3 bases respectively, with 18 bases between them. CDR3 length: 15 amino acids. In germline, CDR1 is GTSNPN, CDR2 SVGIG (reference sequence). A quantity of about 0.5 to 1 ug RNA underwent reverse transcription using random hexamers. TCRdb re-derived calls from the immunoSEQ multiplex PCR reads in MiXCR, one entry per CDR3 protein. The sample contains around 130,000 distinct CDR3 sequences, 85% to 95% of which appear only once. The TCR was taken from a human donor with multiple sclerosis. The chain employs TRBV30 and TRBJ1-2; D unresolved. What was sequenced was CD4+ T cells from PBMCs. CDR3 region: CAWKTRWQSHYGYTF. In nucleotides, the CDR3 is TGTGCCTGGAAGACGCGGTGGCAGTCACACTATGGCTACACCTTC.